Listed below are T cell receptor beta chains from one sample, sequenced in a study of T-cell memory formation after mild COVID-19. TCRdb re-analysed the 5' RACE reads in MiXCR, keeping a single row per CDR3 protein. The data contain 250,000 or so distinct CDR3 sequences, under 20% of them singletons. The material sequenced was PBMCs or a T cell subset sorted from them (not recorded which). The receptors originated from a man aged 18 to 29 who had mild COVID-19 (a few samples of this study predate the infection). Cell type and time point are not known. Each CDR3 is given with its conserved first and last residue. The D gene is left open where the match is weak. Clone size, where shown, is once, few, many, or a class for clones that have expanded.

CASSYSATSWWYEQFF | TGTGCCAGCAGTTACTCGGCTACCTCGTGGTGGTATGAGCAGTTCTTC | TRBV6-5 | . | TRBJ2-1 | .
CASSRDIKSYEQYF | TGCGCCAGCAGCCGGGACATCAAATCCTACGAGCAGTACTTC | TRBV10-2 | . | TRBJ2-7 | .
CASMWGNNEQFF | TGTGCCAGCATGTGGGGAAACAATGAGCAGTTCTTC | TRBV28 | . | TRBJ2-1 | many
CASSPGQGAREQYF | TGTGCCAGCAGTCCCGGACAGGGGGCGCGCGAGCAGTACTTC | TRBV6-1 | TRBD1 | TRBJ2-7 | .
CASSYSPGAQPQHF | TGTGCCAGCAGTTACTCTCCCGGGGCTCAGCCCCAGCATTTT | TRBV6-5 | . | TRBJ1-5 | .
CASSLTLGELFF | TGTGCCAGCAGCTTAACCTTAGGGGAGCTGTTTTTT | TRBV7-3 | . | TRBJ2-2 | .
CASSFDQSSGANVLTF | TGTGCCAGCAGCTTTGACCAGAGCTCTGGGGCCAACGTCCTGACTTTC | TRBV7-9 | . | TRBJ2-6 | .
CASRVLAGGPVDTQYF | TGTGCCAGCAGGGTACTAGCGGGGGGGCCGGTAGATACGCAGTATTTT | TRBV12-3/TRBV12-4 | TRBD2 | TRBJ2-3 | many
CASSFDRVSGANVLTF | TGTGCCAGCAGTTTCGACAGGGTATCTGGGGCCAACGTCCTGACTTTC | TRBV12-3/TRBV12-4 | TRBD1 | TRBJ2-6 | .
CASSYFGRGGYEAFF | TGTGCCAGCAGTTACTTCGGACGCGGGGGCTATGAAGCTTTCTTT | TRBV6-2/TRBV6-3 | . | TRBJ1-1 | .
CASRGGGTQETQYF | TGTGCCAGCCGGGGGGGTGGAACACAAGAGACCCAGTACTTC | TRBV7-2 | TRBD2 | TRBJ2-5 | .
CSAVGAQETQYF | TGCAGTGCTGTAGGGGCCCAGGAGACCCAGTACTTC | TRBV20-1 | . | TRBJ2-5 | .
CASSARTGEETQYF | TGCGCCAGCAGCGCCAGGACAGGGGAAGAGACCCAGTACTTC | TRBV5-1 | TRBD1 | TRBJ2-5 | few
CAWSTRRGPLTPDTKANYGYTF | TGTGCCTGGAGTACCCGCAGGGGCCCTCTGACCCCGGATACCAAAGCTAACTATGGCTACACCTTC | TRBV30 | . | TRBJ1-2 | few
CASSQGGLAGGSADTQYF | TGTGCCAGCAGCCAGGGCGGACTAGCGGGGGGTAGTGCAGATACGCAGTATTTT | TRBV5-4 | TRBD2 | TRBJ2-3 | few
CASSSGLARGWETQYF | TGTGCCAGCAGCTCCGGACTAGCCCGGGGGTGGGAGACCCAGTACTTC | TRBV7-6 | TRBD2 | TRBJ2-5 | .
CASSGTASYNSPLHF | TGTGCCAGCAGCGGGACAGCCTCCTATAATTCACCCCTCCACTTT | TRBV9 | . | TRBJ1-6 | .
CASSLDRPLTDTQYF | TGCGCCAGCAGCTTGGATCGTCCCCTCACAGATACGCAGTATTTT | TRBV5-1 | . | TRBJ2-3 | .
CASSYEFEQFF | TGTGCCAGCAGTTACGAGTTTGAGCAGTTCTTC | TRBV6-2/TRBV6-3 | . | TRBJ2-1 | .
CASSLALAGPNTGELFF | TGCGCCAGCAGCTTGGCCCTAGCGGGGCCAAACACCGGGGAGCTGTTTTTT | TRBV5-1 | TRBD2 | TRBJ2-2 | .
CASSPSFVASPIF | TGTGCCAGCAGCCCCAGCTTCGTAGCTAGCCCGATCTTC | TRBV7-2 | . | TRBJ2-1 | .
CASSLVRSGEETQYF | TGTGCCAGCAGTTTAGTCAGATCGGGGGAAGAGACCCAGTACTTC | TRBV27 | . | TRBJ2-5 | .
CASSFYGNEKLFF | TGTGCCAGCAGCTTTTATGGAAATGAAAAACTGTTTTTT | TRBV11-1 | . | TRBJ1-4 | few
CASSIRVTTVVDTEAFF | TGTGCCAGCAGTATACGGGTCACCACGGTCGTGGACACTGAAGCTTTCTTT | TRBV11-2 | . | TRBJ1-1 | few
CASTRLAGASTDTQYF | TGCGCCAGCACTAGGCTAGCGGGCGCTAGCACAGATACGCAGTATTTT | TRBV4-3 | TRBD2 | TRBJ2-3 | few
CASRTGHDTEAFF | TGTGCCAGTAGGACGGGCCATGACACTGAAGCTTTCTTT | TRBV19 | . | TRBJ1-1 | .
CASSVRQGTEAFF | TGCGCCAGCAGCGTTCGACAGGGCACTGAAGCTTTCTTT | TRBV5-1 | TRBD1 | TRBJ1-1 | few
CASSPESYEQYF | TGTGCCAGCTCACCGGAGTCCTACGAGCAGTACTTC | TRBV18 | . | TRBJ2-7 | .
CASRVGGQETQYF | TGCGCCAGCAGAGTCGGGGGGCAGGAGACCCAGTACTTC | TRBV5-1 | . | TRBJ2-5 | .
CASKGQLVSYEQYF | TGTGCCAGCAAAGGCCAACTAGTTTCCTACGAGCAGTACTTC | TRBV6-5 | . | TRBJ2-7 | few
CATSREGHFGQGAGELFF | TGTGCCACCAGCAGGGAGGGACACTTTGGACAGGGGGCCGGGGAGCTGTTTTTT | TRBV15 | TRBD1 | TRBJ2-2 | few
CATSRGPGNRKTQYF | TGTGCCACCAGCAGAGGACCTGGGAATCGGAAGACCCAGTACTTC | TRBV15 | . | TRBJ2-5 | few
CASSSQAGTTNEQFF | TGTGCCAGCAGCTCCCAAGCGGGGACCACGAATGAGCAGTTCTTC | TRBV7-2 | TRBD2 | TRBJ2-1 | few
CASTLGLQIFQGHYGYTF | TGTGCCAGCACTCTAGGCCTACAGATTTTCCAGGGCCACTATGGCTACACCTTC | TRBV6-6 | . | TRBJ1-2 | .
CASSLQGQGAAQYF | TGTGCCAGCAGTCTGCAAGGACAGGGTGCGGCCCAGTACTTC | TRBV5-6 | TRBD1 | TRBJ2-5 | few
CASSLSLEGDTQYF | TGTGCCAGCAGCTTGAGCCTAGAGGGAGATACGCAGTATTTT | TRBV7-2 | . | TRBJ2-3 | .
CASSFGGAETEAFF | TGTGCCAGCAGCTTCGGGGGGGCAGAAACTGAAGCTTTCTTT | TRBV5-4 | . | TRBJ1-1 | many
CASSSRLAGGPGELFF | TGTGCCAGCAGCTCCCGACTAGCGGGGGGGCCGGGGGAGCTGTTTTTT | TRBV9 | TRBD2 | TRBJ2-2 | few
CASSRDRVNYGYTF | TGTGCCAGCAGTAGGGACAGGGTGAACTATGGCTACACCTTC | TRBV12-3/TRBV12-4 | TRBD1 | TRBJ1-2 | .
CASSGGGSSYNSPLHF | TGTGCCAGCAGCGGGGGGGGGAGCTCCTATAATTCACCCCTCCACTTT | TRBV3-1 | . | TRBJ1-6 | .
CATRLAGLAGELFF | TGTGCCACACGACTAGCGGGGCTGGCCGGGGAGCTGTTTTTT | TRBV7-2 | TRBD2 | TRBJ2-2 | .
CASSDGAAWDSPLHF | TGTGCCAGCAGTGACGGAGCGGCCTGGGATTCACCCCTCCACTTT | TRBV6-1 | . | TRBJ1-6 | .
CASSLTPTSSEQFF | TGTGCCAGCAGCTTAACCCCGACTAGCTCCGAGCAGTTCTTC | TRBV7-3 | TRBD2 | TRBJ2-1 | .
CASSLGGGRTEAFF | TGCGCCAGCAGCTTGGGTGGGGGCCGCACTGAAGCTTTCTTT | TRBV5-1 | . | TRBJ1-1 | .
CAGGAGYHEQYF | TGTGCTGGGGGGGCGGGGTATCACGAGCAGTACTTC | TRBV7-9 | . | TRBJ2-7 | .
CASSLTQGGAGELFF | TGTGCCAGCAGTTTAACACAGGGTGGTGCCGGGGAGCTGTTTTTT | TRBV12-3/TRBV12-4 | . | TRBJ2-2 | many
CASSFLSGPNQPQHF | TGTGCCAGCAGTTTTTTATCGGGGCCCAATCAGCCCCAGCATTTT | TRBV28 | . | TRBJ1-5 | few
CASRGSRTGELFF | TGTGCCAGCAGAGGGAGTCGGACCGGGGAGCTGTTTTTT | TRBV2 | . | TRBJ2-2 | .
CASSRDRARGYTQYF | TGTGCCAGCAGCCGCGACAGGGCCAGGGGTTATACGCAGTATTTT | TRBV12-3/TRBV12-4 | TRBD1 | TRBJ2-3 | .
CASSNRDSGTGTQYF | TGCGCCAGCAGCAACCGGGACAGCGGGACAGGGACCCAGTACTTC | TRBV4-1 | . | TRBJ2-5 | .
CARTDSGKFNSPLHF | TGTGCCAGAACGGATTCGGGAAAGTTCAATTCACCCCTCCACTTT | TRBV2 | . | TRBJ1-6 | .
CSARDLGDRVNEQFF | TGCAGTGCTAGAGATCTCGGGGACAGGGTAAATGAGCAGTTCTTC | TRBV20-1 | TRBD1 | TRBJ2-1 | .
CASRDFLDGELFF | TGTGCCAGCAGGGACTTCCTGGATGGGGAGCTGTTTTTT | TRBV3-1 | . | TRBJ2-2 | .
CATGEAVNQETQYF | TGTGCCACAGGGGAGGCGGTGAACCAAGAGACCCAGTACTTC | TRBV3-1 | . | TRBJ2-5 | .
CASPFRLTTEAFF | TGCGCCAGCCCGTTCAGACTGACCACTGAAGCTTTCTTT | TRBV5-1 | . | TRBJ1-1 | .
CATGDRKRIQPQHF | TGTGCCACCGGAGACAGAAAACGGATTCAGCCCCAGCATTTT | TRBV10-3 | . | TRBJ1-5 | .
CASKWGSSYNSPLHF | TGTGCCAGTAAATGGGGCAGCTCCTATAATTCACCCCTCCACTTT | TRBV19 | . | TRBJ1-6 | few
CASKEGSDTGELFF | TGCGCCAGCAAGGAGGGTTCCGACACCGGGGAGCTGTTTTTT | TRBV5-1 | . | TRBJ2-2 | many
CASSYGQSSDTQYF | TGTGCCAGCAGTTACGGGCAGTCTAGCGATACGCAGTATTTT | TRBV6-5 | . | TRBJ2-3 | few